These 7 T cell receptor beta chains share one sample of origin, sequenced in a study of shared clonotypes between healthy human individuals. Sequencing was performed with immunoSEQ multiplex PCR; in TCRdb, only in-frame clones are kept and a portion is missing. This sample yields fewer than 650,000 clones, of which about 82% are seen a single time; roughly 13% belongs to the top ten. Specimen: PBMCs. These receptors all come from a woman aged 40 to 50 in good health. Some clones in this sample may be carry-over from other donors' samples.

The CDR3, as DNA: TGTGCCAGCACAAGGTCCCACGGTGATACGCAGTATTTT. This sequence encodes CASTRSHGDTQYF. This chain uses TRBV6-4 with TRBJ2-3; no clear D. The CDR3 consists of 13 residues. Germline lookup yields CDR1 MRHNA and CDR2 SNTAGT. Trimming took 7 bases from V and 6 from J, leaving 14 bases between them.

The rearrangement joins TRBV18 to TRBJ1-1; D is unresolved. The CDR3 totals 15 residues. Trimming took off 1 base at V and 1 base at J, with 10 bases between the two ends. Germline CDR1 KGHSH, CDR2 LQKENI. This CDR3 is CASSPRRGENTEAFF. CDR3 bases: TGTGCCAGCTCACCACGGCGGGGAGAGAACACTGAAGCTTTCTTT.

This clone has more than one count but fewer than ten. V is TRBV4-3 and J is TRBJ1-4; the D is unclear. The V end was cut by 4 bases, the J end by 1 base, with 13 bases between. Germline CDR1 reads LGHNA; CDR2 reads YSLEER. The CDR3 runs to 16 residues. The CDR3 reads CASSPEGSGTNEKLFF. CDR3 nucleotide sequence: TGCGCCAGCAGCCCAGAGGGATCAGGAACTAATGAAAAACTGTTTTTT.

J is TRBJ2-7 and V is TRBV6-1; 9 bases map to TRBD2. The germline V gene encodes CDR1 MNHNS and CDR2 SASEGT. The junction had 15 bases not matched to a gene; V was cut back by 6 bases and J by 9 bases. The length of the CDR3 is 15 residues. CDR3 sequence: CASSELVSGSGGQYF. The CDR3 coding sequence is TGTGCCAGCAGCGAGCTTGTTAGCGGGAGTGGGGGGCAGTACTTC.

This clone was observed a few times. V usage is TRBV7-9 and J usage is TRBJ1-1, with 9 bases that match TRBD1. This CDR3 has 15 amino acids. After removal of 1 base from V and 3 bases from J, the junction contained 3 bases not matched to a gene. CDR1 and CDR2 from the germline V gene are SEHNR and FQNEAQ (reference sequence). The CDR3 loop is CASSLEQGAYTEAFF. CDR3 sequence (DNA): TGTGCCAGCAGCTTAGAACAGGGGGCGTACACTGAAGCTTTCTTT. Together with reference TRBV7-9 and TRBJ1-1, the CDR3 gives the full variable domain: DTGVSQNPRHKITKRGQNVTFRCDPISEHNRLYWYRQTLGQGPEFLTYFQNEAQLEKSRLLSDRFSAERPKGSFSTLEIQRTEQGDSAMYLCASSLEQGAYTEAFFGQGTRLTVV.

V and J are TRBV28 and TRBJ2-7; D uncertain. Between the trimmed V and J ends, which lost 6 bases and 0 bases, there was a span of 12 bases. This CDR3 contains 14 residues. Germline values: CDR1 MDHEN, CDR2 SYDVKM. This chain's CDR3 is CASSITLPSYEQYF. CDR3 nucleotide sequence: TGTGCCAGCAGCATCACACTCCCCTCCTACGAGCAGTACTTC.

The rearrangement joins TRBV29-1 to TRBJ1-1; 11 bases are a match to TRBD1. The germline V gene has CDR1 SQVTM and CDR2 ANQGSEA. V shed 4 bases, J shed 3 bases, and the junction held 1 base outside the gene matches. CDR3 length equals 13 residues. In nucleotides, the CDR3 is TGCAGCGTTGTGGGACAGGGGGACACTGAAGCTTTCTTT. Residues: CSVVGQGDTEAFF.